This is a list of T cell receptor beta chains from one sample in a study of blood T cell repertoires in COVID-19. Libraries were prepared by immunoSEQ multiplex PCR; TCRdb keeps only in-frame clonotypes and omits some of them. The table shows fewer than 200,000 clones, with 85% to 90% occurring only once. The sample comprised peripheral blood. The receptors derive from a man in his 70s with active or convalescent COVID-19. CDR3s include the opening cysteine and the closing phenylalanine or tryptophan. D genes are given only for firm matches. Not every row has a clone size; where given, it reads once, few, many or a size class.

v_gene: TRBV5-1
d_gene: .
j_gene: TRBJ1-1
abundance: .
CDR3aa: CASSLGTFNTEAFF
CDR3nt: TGCGCCAGCAGCTTGGGGACTTTTAACACTGAAGCTTTCTTT

v_gene: TRBV15
d_gene: .
j_gene: TRBJ1-1
abundance: .
CDR3aa: CATSRPLGFEAFF
CDR3nt: TGTGCCACCAGCAGGCCCCTAGGTTTTGAAGCTTTCTTT

v_gene: TRBV19
d_gene: TRBD2
j_gene: TRBJ2-3
abundance: .
CDR3aa: CASSSGRGRTDTQYF
CDR3nt: TGTGCCAGTAGTTCGGGGAGGGGTCGGACAGATACGCAGTATTTT

v_gene: TRBV5-1
d_gene: TRBD1
j_gene: TRBJ1-6
abundance: once
CDR3aa: CASSFPDRGNSPLHF
CDR3nt: TGCGCCAGCAGCTTTCCGGACAGGGGTAATTCACCCCTCCACTTT

v_gene: TRBV6-2/TRBV6-3
d_gene: .
j_gene: TRBJ1-3
abundance: .
CDR3aa: CASSSSGGPSGNTIYF
CDR3nt: TGTGCCAGCAGTAGCAGCGGAGGACCCTCTGGAAACACCATATATTTT

v_gene: TRBV6-5
d_gene: TRBD1
j_gene: TRBJ1-6
abundance: .
CDR3aa: CASSYSTNRGSPLHF
CDR3nt: TGTGCCAGCAGTTACTCAACCAACAGGGGTTCACCCCTCCACTTT

v_gene: TRBV15
d_gene: .
j_gene: TRBJ2-2
abundance: .
CDR3aa: CATSTGYTGELFF
CDR3nt: TGTGCCACCAGTACAGGGTACACCGGGGAGCTGTTTTTT

v_gene: TRBV2
d_gene: .
j_gene: TRBJ1-5
abundance: .
CDR3aa: CASSVRQGNQPQHF
CDR3nt: TGTGCCAGCAGTGTAAGACAGGGCAATCAGCCCCAGCATTTT

v_gene: TRBV18
d_gene: .
j_gene: TRBJ1-2
abundance: .
CDR3aa: CASSPMRTGDNYGYTF
CDR3nt: TGTGCCAGCTCACCAATGAGAACAGGAGACAACTATGGCTACACCTTC

v_gene: TRBV18
d_gene: .
j_gene: TRBJ1-2
abundance: .
CDR3aa: CASSPDSVGGYTF
CDR3nt: TGTGCCAGCTCCCCGGACAGTGTTGGTGGCTACACCTTC

v_gene: TRBV14
d_gene: .
j_gene: TRBJ2-1
abundance: .
CDR3aa: CASREQLSPYNEQFF
CDR3nt: TGTGCCAGCAGGGAACAGTTGAGTCCCTACAATGAGCAGTTCTTC

v_gene: TRBV5-4
d_gene: .
j_gene: TRBJ2-7
abundance: .
CDR3aa: CASSQTLHYEQYF
CDR3nt: TGTGCCAGCAGCCAGACACTCCACTACGAGCAGTACTTC

v_gene: TRBV20-1
d_gene: .
j_gene: TRBJ1-1
abundance: .
CDR3aa: CSARRQAEAFF
CDR3nt: TGCAGTGCTAGGCGTCAGGCCGAAGCTTTCTTT

v_gene: TRBV4-3
d_gene: .
j_gene: TRBJ2-7
abundance: .
CDR3aa: CASSPETAEKAYEQYF
CDR3nt: TGCGCCAGCAGCCCAGAGACAGCAGAAAAGGCCTACGAGCAGTACTTC

v_gene: TRBV5-5
d_gene: TRBD2
j_gene: TRBJ2-7
abundance: .
CDR3aa: CASSSGLAGYEQYF
CDR3nt: TGTGCCAGCAGCTCGGGACTAGCGGGATACGAGCAGTACTTC

v_gene: TRBV5-1
d_gene: .
j_gene: TRBJ1-4
abundance: .
CDR3aa: CASSLDGGSEKLFF
CDR3nt: TGCGCCAGCAGCCTAGACGGAGGGAGTGAAAAACTGTTTTTT

v_gene: TRBV2
d_gene: TRBD1
j_gene: TRBJ1-1
abundance: .
CDR3aa: CASSVGTGLTEAFF
CDR3nt: TGTGCCAGCAGCGTCGGGACAGGGCTGACTGAAGCTTTCTTT

v_gene: TRBV5-4
d_gene: .
j_gene: TRBJ2-7
abundance: .
CDR3aa: CASSFPGNYEQYF
CDR3nt: TGTGCCAGCAGCTTTCCAGGGAACTACGAGCAGTACTTC

v_gene: TRBV5-1
d_gene: TRBD1
j_gene: TRBJ2-5
abundance: .
CDR3aa: CASNLQGALETQYF
CDR3nt: TGCGCCAGCAACCTACAGGGGGCTTTAGAGACCCAGTACTTC

v_gene: TRBV7-6
d_gene: .
j_gene: TRBJ1-2
abundance: .
CDR3aa: CASSPRRTSAGDHYGYTF
CDR3nt: TGTGCCAGCAGCCCGCGACGGACTTCGGCCGGTGATCACTATGGCTACACCTTC

v_gene: TRBV7-2
d_gene: TRBD1
j_gene: TRBJ1-5
abundance: .
CDR3aa: CASSKQGGQPQHF
CDR3nt: TGTGCCAGCAGCAAACAGGGGGGGCAGCCCCAGCATTTT

v_gene: TRBV29-1
d_gene: TRBD1
j_gene: TRBJ1-2
abundance: .
CDR3aa: CSFLQGAGYGYTF
CDR3nt: TGCAGTTTCCTTCAGGGGGCGGGCTATGGCTACACCTTC

v_gene: TRBV18
d_gene: TRBD2
j_gene: TRBJ2-1
abundance: .
CDR3aa: CASSPPRGTSGRENEQFF
CDR3nt: TGTGCCAGCTCACCACCGAGGGGGACTAGCGGGAGGGAAAATGAGCAGTTCTTC

v_gene: TRBV10-1
d_gene: .
j_gene: TRBJ1-1
abundance: .
CDR3aa: CASSRTANTEAFF
CDR3nt: TGCGCCAGCAGTCGGACAGCGAACACTGAAGCTTTCTTT

v_gene: TRBV18
d_gene: .
j_gene: TRBJ1-1
abundance: .
CDR3aa: CASSRPGFEAFF
CDR3nt: TGTGCCAGCTCGCGCCCAGGGTTTGAAGCTTTCTTT

v_gene: TRBV7-9
d_gene: .
j_gene: TRBJ2-1
abundance: .
CDR3aa: CASSLTGGRLDYNEQFF
CDR3nt: TGTGCCAGCAGCTTAACGGGGGGCCGTTTGGATTACAATGAGCAGTTCTTC

v_gene: TRBV7-9
d_gene: TRBD1
j_gene: TRBJ2-7
abundance: .
CDR3aa: CASSLESGGIYEQYF
CDR3nt: TGTGCCAGCAGCTTAGAATCAGGGGGTATCTACGAGCAGTACTTC

v_gene: TRBV5-4
d_gene: .
j_gene: TRBJ1-5
abundance: .
CDR3aa: CASSLAKGVTFRPQHF
CDR3nt: TGTGCCAGCAGCTTGGCCAAGGGGGTGACTTTTCGACCCCAGCATTTT

v_gene: TRBV6-2/TRBV6-3
d_gene: TRBD2
j_gene: TRBJ2-2
abundance: .
CDR3aa: CASSYSPWRGANTGELFF
CDR3nt: TGTGCCAGCAGTTACTCGCCCTGGCGGGGGGCTAACACCGGGGAGCTGTTTTTT

v_gene: TRBV3-1/TRBV3-2
d_gene: TRBD1
j_gene: TRBJ1-6
abundance: .
CDR3aa: CASSPYRTGDGSPLHF
CDR3nt: TGTGCCAGCAGCCCTTACCGGACAGGGGATGGGTCACCCCTCCACTTT

v_gene: TRBV6-2/TRBV6-3
d_gene: .
j_gene: TRBJ2-7
abundance: .
CDR3aa: CASSYSKVASHRPTYEQYF
CDR3nt: TGTGCCAGCAGTTACTCGAAGGTCGCGTCCCACAGGCCCACCTACGAGCAGTACTTC

v_gene: TRBV9
d_gene: .
j_gene: TRBJ1-1
abundance: .
CDR3aa: CASSVDITRKGGEAFF
CDR3nt: TGTGCCAGCAGCGTCGACATTACTCGAAAAGGTGGTGAAGCTTTCTTT

v_gene: TRBV30
d_gene: .
j_gene: TRBJ1-1
abundance: .
CDR3aa: CASPRENTEAFF
CDR3nt: TGTGCCTCACCGAGGGAGAACACTGAAGCTTTCTTT

v_gene: TRBV6-1
d_gene: .
j_gene: TRBJ2-7
abundance: .
CDR3aa: CASSEAGMMTYEQYF
CDR3nt: TGTGCCAGCAGTGAAGCGGGCATGATGACCTACGAGCAGTACTTC

v_gene: TRBV4-3
d_gene: .
j_gene: TRBJ2-7
abundance: .
CDR3aa: CASSQKARIGYGLASYEQYF
CDR3nt: TGCGCCAGCAGCCAGAAGGCTCGCATAGGGTATGGGCTAGCGTCATACGAGCAGTACTTC

v_gene: TRBV7-8
d_gene: .
j_gene: TRBJ2-2
abundance: .
CDR3aa: CASSSARTGELFF
CDR3nt: TGTGCCAGCAGCTCTGCGAGGACCGGGGAGCTGTTTTTT

v_gene: TRBV6-6
d_gene: .
j_gene: TRBJ2-7
abundance: .
CDR3aa: CASSYSLPQDSYEQYF
CDR3nt: TGTGCCAGCAGTTACTCGCTCCCCCAGGACTCCTACGAGCAGTACTTC

v_gene: TRBV30
d_gene: .
j_gene: TRBJ1-6
abundance: .
CDR3aa: CAWGQINSPLHF
CDR3nt: TGTGCCTGGGGACAGATAAATTCACCCCTCCACTTT

v_gene: TRBV7-9
d_gene: TRBD1
j_gene: TRBJ1-2
abundance: .
CDR3aa: CASSSRQGPPNYGYTF
CDR3nt: TGTGCCAGCAGCTCCAGACAGGGGCCTCCTAACTATGGCTACACCTTC

v_gene: TRBV2
d_gene: .
j_gene: TRBJ2-1
abundance: .
CDR3aa: CASTPTPGLKSLFF
CDR3nt: TGTGCCAGCACCCCGACCCCGGGACTTAAGTCCCTGTTCTTC

v_gene: TRBV18
d_gene: TRBD2
j_gene: TRBJ2-3
abundance: .
CDR3aa: CASSPPGGGTDTQYF
CDR3nt: TGTGCCAGCTCACCGCCGGGGGGGGGCACAGATACGCAGTATTTT

v_gene: TRBV3-1/TRBV3-2
d_gene: .
j_gene: TRBJ1-5
abundance: few
CDR3aa: CASSQSIGVGDQPQHF
CDR3nt: TGTGCCAGCAGCCAGTCGATAGGGGTAGGGGATCAGCCCCAGCATTTT

v_gene: TRBV6-2/TRBV6-3
d_gene: TRBD1
j_gene: TRBJ1-5
abundance: .
CDR3aa: CASSTLPGTGVSNQPQHF
CDR3nt: TGTGCCAGCAGCACCCTCCCCGGGACAGGGGTTAGCAATCAGCCCCAGCATTTT

v_gene: TRBV19
d_gene: TRBD1
j_gene: TRBJ1-4
abundance: .
CDR3aa: CASSDRGRANEKLFF
CDR3nt: TGTGCCAGTAGTGACAGGGGGCGGGCTAATGAAAAACTGTTTTTT

v_gene: TRBV7-9
d_gene: .
j_gene: TRBJ1-2
abundance: few
CDR3aa: CASSQFQGNNYGYTF
CDR3nt: TGTGCCAGCAGCCAATTTCAGGGGAACAACTATGGCTACACCTTC

v_gene: TRBV5-1
d_gene: .
j_gene: TRBJ1-1
abundance: few
CDR3aa: CASSSGSLNTEAFF
CDR3nt: TGCGCCAGCAGCAGCGGGTCGCTGAACACTGAAGCTTTCTTT

v_gene: TRBV6-2/TRBV6-3
d_gene: TRBD1
j_gene: TRBJ2-7
abundance: .
CDR3aa: CASSYKGQGFYEQYF
CDR3nt: TGTGCCAGCAGTTACAAAGGACAGGGGTTCTACGAGCAGTACTTC